The sequence of this T cell receptor beta chain was determined in a study of T cells after yellow fever vaccination. This clonotype was seen ten or more times. This CDR3 contains 15 residues. V lost 2 bases and J 1 base, leaving 10 bases between the germline ends. CDR1 is SGHDT and CDR2 is YYEEEE in the germline V gene. One entry per CDR3 protein, called by TCRdb with MiXCR from the 5' RACE reads. The table lists some 500,000 distinct CDR3 sequences, approximately 15% of them singletons. The gene calls are TRBV5-6 and TRBJ1-3; no firm D call. The starting material was PBMCs, obtained on the day of the yellow fever booster vaccination. The TCR originated in a man aged 25-40 years who received the YFV17D yellow fever vaccine. CDR3 in DNA: TGTGCCAGCAGCTTCAAATCGGGGTCTGGAAACACCATATATTTT. It is translated as CASSFKSGSGNTIYF.